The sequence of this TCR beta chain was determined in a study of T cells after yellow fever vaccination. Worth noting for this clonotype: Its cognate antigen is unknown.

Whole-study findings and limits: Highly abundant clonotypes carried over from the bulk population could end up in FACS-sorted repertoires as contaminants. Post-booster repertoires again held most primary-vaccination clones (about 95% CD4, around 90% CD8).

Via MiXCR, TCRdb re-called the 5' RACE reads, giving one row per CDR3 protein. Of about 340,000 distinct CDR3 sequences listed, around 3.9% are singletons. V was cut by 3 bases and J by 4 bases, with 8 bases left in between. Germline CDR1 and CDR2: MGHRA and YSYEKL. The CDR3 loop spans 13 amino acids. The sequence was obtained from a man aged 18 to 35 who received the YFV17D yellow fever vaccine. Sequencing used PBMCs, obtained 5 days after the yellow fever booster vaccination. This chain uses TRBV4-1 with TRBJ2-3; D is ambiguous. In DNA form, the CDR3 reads TGCGCCAGCAGCCACCCTAGATCAGATACGCAGTATTTT. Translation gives CASSHPRSDTQYF.